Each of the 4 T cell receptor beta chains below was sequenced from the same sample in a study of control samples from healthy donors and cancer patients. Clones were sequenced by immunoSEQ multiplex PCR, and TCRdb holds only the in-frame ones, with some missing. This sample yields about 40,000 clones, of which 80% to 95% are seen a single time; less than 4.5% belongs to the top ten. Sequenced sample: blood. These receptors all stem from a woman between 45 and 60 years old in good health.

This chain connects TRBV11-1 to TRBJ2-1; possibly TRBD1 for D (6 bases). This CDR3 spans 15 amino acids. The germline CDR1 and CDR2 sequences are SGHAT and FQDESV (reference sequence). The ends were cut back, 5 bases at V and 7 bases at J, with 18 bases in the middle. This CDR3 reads CASSLNRDGWNEQFF. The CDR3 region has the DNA TGTGCCAGCAGCCTAAACAGGGATGGCTGGAATGAGCAGTTCTTC.

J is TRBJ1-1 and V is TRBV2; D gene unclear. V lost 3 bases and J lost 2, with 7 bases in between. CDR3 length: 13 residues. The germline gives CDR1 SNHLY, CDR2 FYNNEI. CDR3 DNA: TGTGCCAGCAGTGAGCAGGCTAACACTGAAGCTTTCTTT. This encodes CASSEQANTEAFF.

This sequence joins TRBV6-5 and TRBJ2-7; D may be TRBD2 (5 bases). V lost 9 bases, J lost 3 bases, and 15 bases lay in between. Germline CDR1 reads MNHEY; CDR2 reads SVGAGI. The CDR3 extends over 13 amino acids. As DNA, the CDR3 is TGTGCCAGTAGGAGGATTTGGGGCTACGAGCAGTACTTC. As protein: CASRRIWGYEQYF.

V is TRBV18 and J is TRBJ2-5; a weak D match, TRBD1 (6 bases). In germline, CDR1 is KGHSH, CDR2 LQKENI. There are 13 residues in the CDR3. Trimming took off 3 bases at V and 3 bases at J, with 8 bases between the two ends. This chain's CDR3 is CASSPRTEETQYF. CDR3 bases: TGTGCCAGCTCACCTAGGACAGAAGAGACCCAGTACTTC.